This paragraph reports one T cell receptor beta chain. The source of the sample is a study of blood T cell repertoires in COVID-19. Overall study context: Acute and convalescent COVID-19 samples came from the United States, Italy and Spain.

The V end lost 0 bases, the J end lost 0 bases, and 11 bases lay between the germline ends. Germline V gene data show CDR1 as SGHRS and CDR2 as YFSETQ. This CDR3 is built from 16 residues. Measured with immunoSEQ multiplex PCR; TCRdb has only the in-frame clones, and not every one. The sample has around 310,000 clones; roughly 86% are singletons. Donors were grouped by their self-reported clinical history. The J gene is TRBJ2-3, the V gene TRBV5-1, with D maybe TRBD2 (6 bases). The sequencing input was PBMCs or T cells enriched from blood (not recorded which). This receptor was identified in a woman aged 25 to 45 who had recovered from COVID-19. DNA for the CDR3: TGCGCCAGCAGCTTGGGGGCGGCGGGGAGCACAGATACGCAGTATTTT. This sequence encodes CASSLGAAGSTDTQYF.